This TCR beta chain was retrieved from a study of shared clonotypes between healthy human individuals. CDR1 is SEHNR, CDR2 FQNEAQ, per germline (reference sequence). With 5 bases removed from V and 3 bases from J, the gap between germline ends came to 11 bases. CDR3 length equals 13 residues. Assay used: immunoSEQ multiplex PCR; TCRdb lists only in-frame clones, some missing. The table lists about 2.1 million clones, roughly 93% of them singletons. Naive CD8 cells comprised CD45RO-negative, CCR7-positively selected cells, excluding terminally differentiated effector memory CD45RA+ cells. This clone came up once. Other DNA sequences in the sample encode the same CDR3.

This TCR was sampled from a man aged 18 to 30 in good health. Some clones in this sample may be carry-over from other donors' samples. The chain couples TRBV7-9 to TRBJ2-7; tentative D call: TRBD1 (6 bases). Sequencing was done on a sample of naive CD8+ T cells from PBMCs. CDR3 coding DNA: TGTGCCAGCAGCACCAGGGGTAGCTACGAGCAGTACTTC. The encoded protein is CASSTRGSYEQYF.